Presented here are 21 T cell receptor beta chains from one specimen sequenced in a study of shared clonotypes between healthy human individuals. Assay: immunoSEQ multiplex PCR; the TCRdb copy retains only in-frame clones and omits some. The sample carries 730,000 or so clones, around 72% recorded once. Sequencing was carried out using memory CD4+ T cells sorted from blood. Subset noted: CD45RA-negative fraction. The receptors come from a woman in her 30s in good health.

This clone turned up a few times. This chain joins TRBV2 and TRBJ2-6, with TRBD2 matching 12 bases. With V trimmed by 8 bases and J by 2 bases, 7 bases remained unmatched. CDR3 length equals 17 residues. Germline V CDR1 and CDR2: SNHLY, FYNNEI. The CDR3: CASSLLAGGPGANVLTF. The CDR3 DNA reads as TGTGCCAGCTCTTTACTAGCGGGAGGTCCTGGGGCCAACGTCCTGACTTTC.

The J gene is TRBJ2-1, the V gene TRBV28; TRBD2 agrees at 10 bases. The CDR3 spans 17 residues. V dropped 1 base and J dropped 5; count of bases not matched to a gene: 8. Germline assignment: CDR1 MDHEN and CDR2 SYDVKM. The CDR3 coding sequence is TGTGCCAGCAGTTTATCAGTCTCACTAGCGGGAAACAATGAGCAGTTCTTC. Translation: CASSLSVSLAGNNEQFF.

A few counts support this clone. The V call is TRBV4-1, the J call TRBJ2-7; D remains unclear. This CDR3 has 16 residues. Trimming shortened V by 1 base and J by 0 bases, and 13 bases separated the two germline ends. The germline CDR1 and CDR2 sequences are MGHRA and YSYEKL. This CDR3 reads CASSQVNTVSSYEQYF. CDR3 nucleotides: TGCGCCAGCAGCCAAGTCAATACAGTGAGCTCCTACGAGCAGTACTTC.

This chain connects TRBV5-4 to TRBJ2-3; 9 nucleotides line up with TRBD1. Trimming removed 0 bases from V and 7 bases from J; junction bases left unmatched: 15. Germline V lookup: CDR1 SGHNT, CDR2 YYREEE (reference sequence). CDR3 length equals 18 residues. For the CDR3, the DNA is TGTGCCAGCAGCTTGGCGGTGTCCCGGGACAGGGCCGTGTATACGCAGTATTTT. This gives the protein CASSLAVSRDRAVYTQYF.

This chain uses TRBV29-1 with TRBJ2-2, with D maybe TRBD1 (5 bases). Germline V gives CDR1 SQVTM, CDR2 ANQGSEA. Trimming took off 6 bases at V and 8 bases at J, with 16 bases between the two ends. The length of the CDR3 is 13 residues. CDR3 loop: CSVPQGHLGELFF. CDR3 bases: TGCAGCGTGCCCCAGGGTCACTTAGGGGAGCTGTTTTTT.

This chain links TRBV29-1 with TRBJ1-5; D remains ambiguous. The germline V gene encodes CDR1 SQVTM and CDR2 ANQGSEA. The ends were cut back, 3 bases at V and 1 base at J, with 16 bases in the middle. CDR3 size: 16 residues. CDR3 nucleotides: TGCAGCGTTGAGTTAGCTGGGTCGGGGAGCAATCAGCCCCAGCATTTT. Its translation is CSVELAGSGSNQPQHF. Combining the CDR3 with reference TRBV29-1 and TRBJ1-5 gives the whole variable domain SAVISQKPSRDICQRGTSLTIQCQVDSQVTMMFWYRQQPGQSLTLIATANQGSEATYESGFVIDKFPISRPNLTFSTLTVSNMSPEDSSIYLCSVELAGSGSNQPQHFGDGTRLSIL.

The chain uses TRBV6-1 and TRBJ2-7; a possible D gene is TRBD1 (5 bases). CDR1 and CDR2 (germline): MNHNS, SASEGT. This CDR3 is built from 15 residues. The ends were cut back, 1 base at V and 3 bases at J, with 13 bases in the middle. CDR3 region: CASSEGYRNIYEQYF. The DNA for the CDR3 is TGTGCCAGCAGTGAAGGGTACAGGAATATCTACGAGCAGTACTTC.

This clone was observed a single time. This may come from a read error, since a much larger clone is one base off. The sample has other DNA sequences that encode this CDR3 too. This chain uses TRBV28 with TRBJ2-7; D is unclear. The CDR3 sequence is 12 residues long. Trimming took 6 bases from V and 0 from J, leaving 6 bases between them. The germline V gene encodes CDR1 MDHEN and CDR2 SYDVKM. The CDR3 nucleotides read TGTGCCAGCAGGGGAAGCTCCTACGAGCAGTACTTC. It is translated as CASRGSSYEQYF.

The chain carries TRBV10-1 and TRBJ2-1; possible D gene TRBD1, 5 bases. Germline V gene sequence: CDR1 WNHNN, CDR2 SYGVQD (reference sequence). V lost 4 bases and J lost 10, with 17 bases in between. This CDR3 is built from 14 residues. The CDR3 region has the DNA TGCGCCAGCAGTGGACAACAGGCGGTAGGCGAGCAGTTCTTC. This encodes CASSGQQAVGEQFF.

The V gene is TRBV7-9, the J gene TRBJ1-4; 8 positions agree with TRBD1. CDR3 length: 14 amino acids. Losses at the gene ends were 5 bases for V and 7 bases for J; bases not matched to a gene: 6. Germline V gene sequence: CDR1 SEHNR, CDR2 FQNEAQ (reference sequence). CDR3 sequence reads: CASSGTGESEKLFF. CDR3 sequence (DNA): TGTGCCAGCAGCGGGACAGGAGAATCTGAAAAACTGTTTTTT.

The chain carries TRBV28 and TRBJ2-7; 8 bases match TRBD1. Germline V gives CDR1 MDHEN, CDR2 SYDVKM. The CDR3 is 14 amino acids. J was trimmed by 3 bases and V by 8 bases; bases with no gene match: 9. CDR3 DNA: TGTGCCAGCTACCCGGGACAGGTGAGCTACGAGCAGTACTTC. It yields the protein CASYPGQVSYEQYF.

The chain combines TRBV7-6 with TRBJ2-1; TRBD1 aligns across 9 bases. The junction had 7 bases not matched to a gene; V was cut back by 0 bases and J by 4 bases. The CDR3 has 17 amino acids. CDR1 is SGHVS and CDR2 is FNYEAQ in the germline V gene. In DNA, the CDR3 is TGTGCCAGCAGCTTAGCCTTACAGGGGGCGCGATACAATGAGCAGTTCTTC. Protein sequence: CASSLALQGARYNEQFF.

The chain employs TRBV27 and TRBJ2-1, with a weak D call TRBD1 (6 bases). V lost 8 bases to trimming and J lost 0 bases, with 26 bases between them. The CDR3 spans 19 residues. Germline V gives CDR1 MNHEY, CDR2 SMNVEV (reference sequence). The CDR3: CASRRRDTTSRGSYNEQFF. The CDR3 nucleotides are TGTGCCAGCCGACGTAGGGACACTACTTCGAGGGGCTCCTACAATGAGCAGTTCTTC.

This sequence joins TRBV2 and TRBJ2-7; D tentatively reads TRBD1 or TRBD2 (6 bases each). V lost 2 bases and J 2 bases, leaving 16 bases between the germline ends. The CDR3 runs to 16 residues. Germline CDR1 SNHLY, CDR2 FYNNEI. DNA of the CDR3: TGTGCCAGCAGTGAAATGTCGGGGGCGACCCCCTACGAGCAGTACTTC. Residues: CASSEMSGATPYEQYF.

This chain uses TRBV6-4 with TRBJ2-1; weak D call: TRBD1 (5 bases). Trimming removed 2 bases from V and 0 bases from J, with 11 bases in between. This CDR3 has 16 amino acids. Germline assignment: CDR1 MRHNA and CDR2 SNTAGT. The CDR3 nucleotides are TGTGCCAGCAGTGACCGTTGGGGCAGCTCCTACAATGAGCAGTTCTTC. Amino acid sequence: CASSDRWGSSYNEQFF.

The V call is TRBV7-2, the J call TRBJ2-7; D is unresolved. Per germline, CDR1 SGHTA and CDR2 FQGNSA. The CDR3 spans 15 residues. The ends were cut back, 5 bases at V and 4 bases at J, with 18 bases in the middle. The CDR3 sequence is CASSATVLVQYEQYF. The DNA of the CDR3 is TGTGCCAGCAGCGCAACAGTGCTAGTCCAATACGAGCAGTACTTC.

The chain joins TRBV18 to TRBJ2-7; 7 nucleotides match TRBD1. In germline, CDR1 is KGHSH, CDR2 LQKENI. The CDR3 covers 14 residues. Losses at the gene ends were 5 bases for V and 6 bases for J; bases not matched to a gene: 10. The chain's CDR3 is CASSSRQGGGEQYF. CDR3 in DNA: TGTGCCAGCTCAAGCCGACAGGGTGGTGGCGAGCAGTACTTC.

The genes are TRBV27 and TRBJ2-7, with 10 nucleotides matching TRBD2. The CDR3 contains 15 residues. Trimming took 6 bases from V and 0 from J; bases not matched to a gene: 5. CDR1 is MNHEY and CDR2 is SMNVEV in the germline V gene (reference sequence). Here the CDR3 reads CASSRQREGSYEQYF. The CDR3 nucleotides read TGTGCCAGCAGCCGTCAGCGGGAGGGCTCCTACGAGCAGTACTTC.

This clone showed up many times. This chain links TRBV19 with TRBJ2-6; a weak D match, TRBD1 (6 bases). The CDR3 runs 18 residues. Germline V gene lookup returns CDR1 LNHDA and CDR2 SQIVND (reference sequence). Trimming took off 0 bases at V and 4 bases at J, with 16 bases between the two ends. This CDR3 reads CASSIDPGHLGGANVLTF. CDR3 bases: TGTGCCAGTAGTATAGATCCGGGACATCTCGGGGGGGCCAACGTCCTGACTTTC.

This clone appeared once. V gene TRBV7-3 combines with J gene TRBJ2-1; 11 nucleotides match TRBD1. This CDR3 region has 16 residues. Germline loops: CDR1 SGHTA, CDR2 FQGTGA. After removal of 2 bases from V and 4 bases from J, the junction contained 4 bases not matched to a gene. The CDR3 DNA reads as TGTGCCAGCAGCTTAGTCCGGGACAGGGGGTACAATGAGCAGTTCTTC. It yields the protein CASSLVRDRGYNEQFF.

The J gene is TRBJ2-2, the V gene TRBV2, with 8 nucleotides matching TRBD2. CDR1 and CDR2 (germline): SNHLY, FYNNEI. The junction had 1 base not matched to a gene; V was cut back by 7 bases and J by 0 bases. This CDR3 region has 14 residues. CDR3 DNA: TGTGCCAGCAAAGCGGGAGCGAACACCGGGGAGCTGTTTTTT. Encoded protein: CASKAGANTGELFF.